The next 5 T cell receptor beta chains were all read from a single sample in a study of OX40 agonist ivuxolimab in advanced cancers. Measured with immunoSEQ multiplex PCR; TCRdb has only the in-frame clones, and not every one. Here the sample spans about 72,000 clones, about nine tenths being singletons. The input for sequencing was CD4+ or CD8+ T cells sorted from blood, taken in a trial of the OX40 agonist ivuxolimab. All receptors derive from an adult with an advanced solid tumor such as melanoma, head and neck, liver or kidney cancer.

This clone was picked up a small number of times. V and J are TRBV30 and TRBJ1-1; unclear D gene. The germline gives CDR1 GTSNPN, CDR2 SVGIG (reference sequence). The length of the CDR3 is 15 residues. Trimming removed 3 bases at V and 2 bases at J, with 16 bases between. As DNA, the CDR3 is TGTGCCTGGAGCGCCGGACCAGGCTCTAACACTGAAGCTTTCTTT. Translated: CAWSAGPGSNTEAFF.

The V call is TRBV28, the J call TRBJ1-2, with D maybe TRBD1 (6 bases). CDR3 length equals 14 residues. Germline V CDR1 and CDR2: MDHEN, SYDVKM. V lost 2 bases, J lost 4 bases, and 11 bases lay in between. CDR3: CASSLRGAGYGYTF. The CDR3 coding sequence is TGTGCCAGCAGTTTAAGGGGGGCGGGCTATGGCTACACCTTC.

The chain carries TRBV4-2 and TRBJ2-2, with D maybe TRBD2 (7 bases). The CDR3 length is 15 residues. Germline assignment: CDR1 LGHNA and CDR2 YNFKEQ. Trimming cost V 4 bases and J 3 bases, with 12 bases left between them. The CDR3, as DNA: TGTGCCAGCAGCCCCCTCGGGGGGCACACCGGGGAGCTGTTTTTT. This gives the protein CASSPLGGHTGELFF.

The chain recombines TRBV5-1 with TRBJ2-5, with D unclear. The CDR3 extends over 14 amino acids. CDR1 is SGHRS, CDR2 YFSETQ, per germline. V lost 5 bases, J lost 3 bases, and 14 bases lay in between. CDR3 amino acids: CASRREPGEETQYF. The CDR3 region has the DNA TGCGCCAGCAGGCGCGAACCGGGCGAAGAGACCCAGTACTTC.

The CDR3 reads CASTKGTYNEQFF. The CDR3 nucleotides are TGTGCCAGCACAAAGGGTACCTACAATGAGCAGTTCTTC. The chain links TRBV6-6 to TRBJ2-1; D gene uncertain. CDR1 is MNHNY and CDR2 is SVGAGI in the germline V gene (reference sequence). This CDR3 contains 13 residues. Trimming pared 7 bases from V and 2 bases from J, leaving 9 bases between.